One sample yielded the 13 T cell receptor beta chains listed below, sequenced in a study of blood T cell repertoires in COVID-19. Some clones are missing from TCRdb's copy, which holds only in-frame ones; the method was immunoSEQ multiplex PCR. This table holds 120,000 to 150,000 clones, about 83% found once. Sample: PBMCs or T cells enriched from blood (not recorded which). These receptors originate from a woman aged 45-59 years who had been exposed to COVID-19.

The rearrangement uses TRBV12-5 and TRBJ2-7; 11 nucleotides match TRBD2. V lost 6 bases, J lost 1 base, and 5 bases stayed unmatched. The CDR3 totals 15 residues. From germline, CDR1 is LGHNT and CDR2 FRNRAP. CDR3 sequence: CASGPGLAVSYEQYF. CDR3 bases: TGTGCTAGTGGGCCGGGACTAGCGGTTTCCTACGAGCAGTACTTC.

The rearrangement joins TRBV5-1 to TRBJ1-2, with no clear D. The V and J ends lost 0 bases and 7 bases respectively, with 10 bases between them. The CDR3 runs to 13 residues. Germline-derived CDR1 and CDR2 are SGHRS and YFSETQ. The CDR3 nucleotides are TGCGCCAGCAGCTTGGACAGTGCGGGTGGCTACACCTTC. Its translation: CASSLDSAGGYTF.

V gene TRBV6-6 combines with J gene TRBJ1-2; TRBD1 matches 7 bases. The CDR3 consists of 13 residues. Germline-derived CDR1 and CDR2 are MNHNY and SVGAGI (reference sequence). J was trimmed by 4 bases and V by 6 bases; bases with no gene match: 5. CDR3: CASSSTGSYGYTF. Written as DNA, the CDR3 is TGTGCCAGCAGCTCGACAGGGAGCTATGGCTACACCTTC.

The CDR3 protein is CASSVDRGSNQPQHF. DNA of the CDR3: TGTGCCAGCAGCGTTGACAGGGGGAGCAATCAGCCCCAGCATTTT. This chain connects TRBV5-4 to TRBJ1-5; 9 nucleotides align to TRBD1. Looked up from germline, CDR1 is SGHNT and CDR2 is YYREEE (reference sequence). The junction had 3 bases not matched to a gene; V was cut back by 4 bases and J by 1 base. The CDR3 extends over 15 amino acids.

The chain recombines TRBV21-1 with TRBJ1-2; TRBD1, the D gene given by the table, was not confirmed from the DNA. TRBV21-1 is termed a pseudogene. There are 15 residues in the CDR3. CDR3 in amino acids: CASSKETGSAYGYTF. CDR3 DNA: TGTGCCAGCAGCAAAGAAACAGGGTCAGCCTATGGCTACACCTTC.

The chain uses TRBV27 and TRBJ2-1, with 12 bases fitting TRBD2. Per germline, CDR1 MNHEY and CDR2 SMNVEV (reference sequence). This CDR3 region has 14 residues. V lost 5 bases, J lost 7 bases, and 3 bases stayed unmatched. The DNA for the CDR3 is TGTGCCAGCAGTCTAGCGGGGGGGCTAAATGAGCAGTTCTTC. Translating it yields CASSLAGGLNEQFF.

The V call is TRBV5-1, the J call TRBJ1-1, with D possibly TRBD1 on 6 matching bases. Trimming left V 4 bases short and J 1 base short, with 11 bases between. Germline V gives CDR1 SGHRS, CDR2 YFSETQ. The CDR3 is 14 amino acids. The DNA for the CDR3 is TGCGCCAGCAGCCCCGGGACACCGAACACTGAAGCTTTCTTT. Its translation: CASSPGTPNTEAFF.

The chain employs TRBV7-9 and TRBJ2-3, with D hard to call. This CDR3 region has 13 residues. CDR1 is SEHNR and CDR2 is FQNEAQ in the germline V gene (reference sequence). Trimming pared 0 bases from V and 4 bases from J, leaving 5 bases between. CDR3 amino acids: CASSLASSDTQYF. The CDR3, as DNA: TGTGCCAGCAGCTTAGCCAGTTCAGATACGCAGTATTTT. The full variable domain, rest sourced from reference TRBV7-9 and TRBJ2-3, is DTGVSQNPRHKITKRGQNVTFRCDPISEHNRLYWYRQTLGQGPEFLTYFQNEAQLEKSRLLSDRFSAERPKGSFSTLEIQRTEQGDSAMYLCASSLASSDTQYFGPGTRLTVL.

V gene TRBV4-2 combines with J gene TRBJ1-4, with TRBD1 matching 7 bases. This CDR3 has 16 residues. CDR1 LGHNA and CDR2 YNFKEQ come from the germline V gene. With V trimmed by 0 bases and J by 8 bases, 9 bases remained unmatched. The CDR3 loop reads CASSQEVSTGSEKLFF. CDR3 nucleotides: TGTGCCAGCAGCCAAGAAGTCTCGACAGGGTCGGAAAAACTGTTTTTT.

The chain couples TRBV29-1 to TRBJ2-5; 9 nucleotides match TRBD2. The germline gives CDR1 SQVTM, CDR2 ANQGSEA. The CDR3 totals 11 residues. V was pared by 3 bases and J by 12 bases, with 5 bases of the junction left unmatched. The CDR3 protein is CSVEVAGVKYF. The CDR3 DNA reads as TGCAGCGTTGAGGTAGCGGGGGTCAAGTACTTC. The complete variable domain, with remaining parts taken from reference TRBV29-1 and TRBJ2-5, reads SAVISQKPSRDICQRGTSLTIQCQVDSQVTMMFWYRQQPGQSLTLIATANQGSEATYESGFVIDKFPISRPNLTFSTLTVSNMSPEDSSIYLCSVEVAGVKYFGPGTRLLVL.

The chain couples TRBV28 to TRBJ1-5; D may be TRBD1 (6 bases). The V and J ends lost 10 bases and 7 bases respectively, with 20 bases between them. The CDR3 contains 14 residues. Germline lookup yields CDR1 MDHEN and CDR2 SYDVKM. This chain's CDR3 is CAILGGFGPQPQHF. Here the CDR3 DNA reads TGTGCCATACTAGGGGGTTTTGGTCCGCAGCCCCAGCATTTT.

V gene TRBV4-1 combines with J gene TRBJ2-3, with 14 nucleotides matching TRBD2. V shed 1 base and J 1 base; nucleotides not matched to a gene: 7. In germline, CDR1 is MGHRA, CDR2 YSYEKL. This CDR3 has 19 amino acids. CDR3 DNA: TGCGCCAGCAGCCAAGGACTAGCGGGGGGGCGGATAGGCACAGATACGCAGTATTTT. Its translation is CASSQGLAGGRIGTDTQYF.

V is TRBV19 and J is TRBJ1-1; 8 bases agree with TRBD1. Germline-derived CDR1 and CDR2 are LNHDA and SQIVND (reference sequence). This CDR3 region has 16 residues. The ends lost 1 base at V and 5 bases at J; junction bases unmatched: 9. CDR3 nucleotide sequence: TGTGCCAGTAGTATAGGGCAGGGGGCTTGGGGAACTGAAGCTTTCTTT. This sequence encodes CASSIGQGAWGTEAFF.